Included here is one T cell receptor (beta chain) sequence, with context. What it binds is not known. This record belongs to a study of cytomegalovirus exposure and HLA in healthy donors. Study-level results: Common viral pathogens were later found to be apparently linked to several of the most significant clusters. Rates of TCR association differed by HLA locus in a later analysis, with DRB1 highest and HLA-C lowest.

From germline, CDR1 is WNHNN and CDR2 SYGVQD (reference sequence). The length of the CDR3 is 16 residues. With 2 bases clipped from V and 6 bases from J, the junction kept 4 bases outside the gene matches. This cohort consisted of healthy bone marrow donors. PCR used 60 Vbeta primers and 13 Jbeta primers. Libraries were prepared by immunoSEQ multiplex PCR; TCRdb keeps only in-frame clonotypes and omits some of them. The top ten clones hold about 3.7% of a sample with about 150,000 clones, about 76% of them seen once. Sequencing was performed on PBMCs. The V and J genes are TRBV10-1 and TRBJ2-3, with 14 bases aligning to TRBD2. The receptor comes from a male donor in good health and CMV-seronegative. The CDR3, as DNA: TGCGCCAGCAGTGAGCCGGGGACTAGCGGGAGTGATACGCAGTATTTT. Encoded protein: CASSEPGTSGSDTQYF.